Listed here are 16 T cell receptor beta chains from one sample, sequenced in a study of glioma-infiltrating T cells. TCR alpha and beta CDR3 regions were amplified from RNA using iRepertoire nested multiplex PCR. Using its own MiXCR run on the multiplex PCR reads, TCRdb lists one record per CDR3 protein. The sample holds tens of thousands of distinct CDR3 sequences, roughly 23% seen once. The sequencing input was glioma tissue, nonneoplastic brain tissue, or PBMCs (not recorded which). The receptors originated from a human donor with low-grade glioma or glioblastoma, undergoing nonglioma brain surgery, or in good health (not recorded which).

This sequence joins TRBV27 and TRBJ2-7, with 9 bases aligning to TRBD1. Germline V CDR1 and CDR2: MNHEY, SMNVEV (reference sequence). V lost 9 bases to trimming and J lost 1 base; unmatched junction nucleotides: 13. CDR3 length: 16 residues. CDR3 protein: CASSDRGSPLSYEQYF. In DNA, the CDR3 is TGTGCCAGTAGTGACAGGGGGTCCCCATTATCCTACGAGCAGTACTTC.

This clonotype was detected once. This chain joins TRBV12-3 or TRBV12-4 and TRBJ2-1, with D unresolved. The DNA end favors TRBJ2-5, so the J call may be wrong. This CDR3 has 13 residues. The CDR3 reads CASSIKSKETQYF. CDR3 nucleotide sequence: TGTGCCAGCAGTATTAAGTCGAAAGAGACCCAGTACTTC.

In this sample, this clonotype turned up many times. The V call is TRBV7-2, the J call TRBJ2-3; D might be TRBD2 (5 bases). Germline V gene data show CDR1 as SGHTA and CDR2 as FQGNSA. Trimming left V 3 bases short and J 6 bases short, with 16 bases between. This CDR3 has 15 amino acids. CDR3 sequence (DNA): TGTGCCAGCAGCTTTGGACTGCGAACCCTGGATACGCAGTATTTT. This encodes CASSFGLRTLDTQYF.

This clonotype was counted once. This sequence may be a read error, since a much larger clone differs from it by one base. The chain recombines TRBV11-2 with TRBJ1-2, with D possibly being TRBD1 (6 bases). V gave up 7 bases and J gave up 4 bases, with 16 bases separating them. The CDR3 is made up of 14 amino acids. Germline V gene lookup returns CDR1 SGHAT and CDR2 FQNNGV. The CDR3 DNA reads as TGTGCCAGCAACGGCAACAGGGAGCCCTATGGCTACACCTTC. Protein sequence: CASNGNREPYGYTF.

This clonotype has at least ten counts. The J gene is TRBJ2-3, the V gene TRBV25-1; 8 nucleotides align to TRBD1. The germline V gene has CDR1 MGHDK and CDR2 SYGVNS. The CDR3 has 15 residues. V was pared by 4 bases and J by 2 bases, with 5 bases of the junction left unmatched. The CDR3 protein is CASSGGQGLTDTQYF. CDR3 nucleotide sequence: TGTGCCAGCAGTGGTGGACAGGGCCTCACAGATACGCAGTATTTT. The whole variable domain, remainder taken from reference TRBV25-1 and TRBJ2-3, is EADIYQTPRYLVIGTGKKITLECSQTMGHDKMYWYQQDPGMELHLIHYSYGVNSTEKGDLSSESTVSRIRTEHFPLTLESARPSHTSQYLCASSGGQGLTDTQYFGPGTRLTVL.

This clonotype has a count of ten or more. The CDR3 bases are TGTGCCACCACCGAGGGGAGGGACGGTGGGCAGCCCCAGCATTTT. It yields the protein CATTEGRDGGQPQHF. J is TRBJ1-5 and V is TRBV24-1; possibly TRBD1 for D (5 bases). There are 15 residues in the CDR3. Germline CDR1 reads KGHDR; CDR2 reads SFDVKD. With 8 bases removed from V and 7 bases from J, the gap between germline ends came to 20 bases.

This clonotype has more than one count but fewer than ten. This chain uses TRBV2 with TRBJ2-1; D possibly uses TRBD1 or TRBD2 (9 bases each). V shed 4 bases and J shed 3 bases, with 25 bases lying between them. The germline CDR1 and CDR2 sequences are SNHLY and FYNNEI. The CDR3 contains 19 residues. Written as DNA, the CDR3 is TGTGCCAGCAGTGGCGGGACAGGGCGTTTTAGCGGGAGCTACAATGAGCAGTTCTTC. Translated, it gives CASSGGTGRFSGSYNEQFF.

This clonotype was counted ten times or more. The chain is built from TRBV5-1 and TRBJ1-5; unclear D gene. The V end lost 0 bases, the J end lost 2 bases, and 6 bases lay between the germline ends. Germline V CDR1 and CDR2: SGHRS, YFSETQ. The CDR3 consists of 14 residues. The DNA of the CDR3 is TGCGCCAGCAGCTTGGCAGGAGGCAATCAGCCCCAGCATTTT. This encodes CASSLAGGNQPQHF. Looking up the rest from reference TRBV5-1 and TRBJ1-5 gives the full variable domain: KAGVTQTPRYLIKTRGQQVTLSCSPISGHRSVSWYQQTPGQGLQFLFEYFSETQRNKGNFPGRFSGRQFSNSRSEMNVSTLELGDSALYLCASSLAGGNQPQHFGDGTRLSIL.

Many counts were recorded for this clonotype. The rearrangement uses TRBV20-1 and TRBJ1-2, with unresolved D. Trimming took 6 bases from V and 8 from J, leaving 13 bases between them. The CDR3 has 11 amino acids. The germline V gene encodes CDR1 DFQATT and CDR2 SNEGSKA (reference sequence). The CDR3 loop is CSAARAEGYTF. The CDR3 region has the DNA TGCAGTGCCGCACGCGCGGAGGGCTACACCTTC.

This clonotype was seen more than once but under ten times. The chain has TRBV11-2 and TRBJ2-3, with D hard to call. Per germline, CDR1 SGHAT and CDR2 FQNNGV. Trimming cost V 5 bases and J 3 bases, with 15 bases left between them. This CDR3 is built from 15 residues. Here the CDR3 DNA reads TGTGCCAGCAGCACCGTCGGTGAGTCAACAGATACGCAGTATTTT. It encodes CASSTVGESTDTQYF.

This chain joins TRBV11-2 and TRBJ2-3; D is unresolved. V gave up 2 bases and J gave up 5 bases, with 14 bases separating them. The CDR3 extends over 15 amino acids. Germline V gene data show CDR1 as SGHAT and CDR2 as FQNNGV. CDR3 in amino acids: CASSLSSVAGDTQYF. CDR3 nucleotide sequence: TGTGCCAGCAGCTTAAGCTCTGTGGCTGGAGATACGCAGTATTTT.

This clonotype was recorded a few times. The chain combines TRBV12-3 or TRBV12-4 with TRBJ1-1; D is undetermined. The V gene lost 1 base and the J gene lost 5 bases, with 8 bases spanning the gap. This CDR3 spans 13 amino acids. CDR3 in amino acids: CASSLVPETEAFF. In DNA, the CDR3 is TGTGCCAGCAGTTTAGTTCCGGAGACTGAAGCTTTCTTT.

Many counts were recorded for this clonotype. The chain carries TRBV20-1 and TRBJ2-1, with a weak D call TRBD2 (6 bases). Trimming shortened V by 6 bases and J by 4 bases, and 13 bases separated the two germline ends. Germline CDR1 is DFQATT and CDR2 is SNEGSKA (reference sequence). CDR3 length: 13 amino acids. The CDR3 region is CSADKGLYNEQFF. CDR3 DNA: TGCAGTGCCGACAAGGGACTTTACAATGAGCAGTTCTTC.

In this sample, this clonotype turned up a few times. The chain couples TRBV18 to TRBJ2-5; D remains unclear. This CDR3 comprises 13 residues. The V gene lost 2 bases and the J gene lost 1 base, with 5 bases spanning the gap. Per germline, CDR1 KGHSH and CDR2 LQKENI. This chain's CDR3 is CASSPSLQETQYF. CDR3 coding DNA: TGTGCCAGCTCACCATCACTCCAAGAGACCCAGTACTTC. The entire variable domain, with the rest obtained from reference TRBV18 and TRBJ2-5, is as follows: NAGVMQNPRHLVRRRGQEARLRCSPMKGHSHVYWYRQLPEEGLKFMVYLQKENIIDESGMPKERFSAEFPKEGPSILRIQQVVRGDSAAYFCASSPSLQETQYFGPGTRLLVL.

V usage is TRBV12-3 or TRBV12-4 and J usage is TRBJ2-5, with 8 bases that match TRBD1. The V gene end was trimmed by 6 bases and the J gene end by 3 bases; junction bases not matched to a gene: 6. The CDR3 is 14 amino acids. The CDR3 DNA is TGTGCCAGCAGCAACATGGACAGGGAAGAGACCCAGTACTTC. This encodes CASSNMDREETQYF.

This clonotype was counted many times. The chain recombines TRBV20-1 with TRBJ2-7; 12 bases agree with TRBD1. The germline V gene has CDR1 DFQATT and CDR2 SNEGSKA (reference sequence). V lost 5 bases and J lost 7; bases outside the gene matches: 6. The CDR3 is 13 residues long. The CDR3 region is CSAPGQGAGEQYF. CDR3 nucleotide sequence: TGCAGTGCTCCGGGACAGGGGGCAGGGGAGCAGTACTTC.